This TCR beta chain was identified in a study of cytomegalovirus exposure and HLA in healthy donors. The CDR3 length is 14 residues. Per the germline V gene, CDR1 is KGHSH and CDR2 is LQKENI. Trimming at V came to 6 bases and at J to 5 bases, leaving 9 bases not matched to a gene. The PCR used 60 Vbeta and 13 Jbeta primers. TCRdb keeps only in-frame clones here, not all; method: immunoSEQ multiplex PCR. The listing contains some 200,000 clones. The material sequenced was PBMCs. This sequence was found in a man in his thirties or forties in good health and CMV-seronegative. This rearrangement joins TRBV18 to TRBJ2-5; 7 bases match TRBD1. CDR3 coding DNA: TGTGCCAGCTCCCAACAGGGGAATGGGGAGACCCAGTACTTC. This sequence encodes CASSQQGNGETQYF.